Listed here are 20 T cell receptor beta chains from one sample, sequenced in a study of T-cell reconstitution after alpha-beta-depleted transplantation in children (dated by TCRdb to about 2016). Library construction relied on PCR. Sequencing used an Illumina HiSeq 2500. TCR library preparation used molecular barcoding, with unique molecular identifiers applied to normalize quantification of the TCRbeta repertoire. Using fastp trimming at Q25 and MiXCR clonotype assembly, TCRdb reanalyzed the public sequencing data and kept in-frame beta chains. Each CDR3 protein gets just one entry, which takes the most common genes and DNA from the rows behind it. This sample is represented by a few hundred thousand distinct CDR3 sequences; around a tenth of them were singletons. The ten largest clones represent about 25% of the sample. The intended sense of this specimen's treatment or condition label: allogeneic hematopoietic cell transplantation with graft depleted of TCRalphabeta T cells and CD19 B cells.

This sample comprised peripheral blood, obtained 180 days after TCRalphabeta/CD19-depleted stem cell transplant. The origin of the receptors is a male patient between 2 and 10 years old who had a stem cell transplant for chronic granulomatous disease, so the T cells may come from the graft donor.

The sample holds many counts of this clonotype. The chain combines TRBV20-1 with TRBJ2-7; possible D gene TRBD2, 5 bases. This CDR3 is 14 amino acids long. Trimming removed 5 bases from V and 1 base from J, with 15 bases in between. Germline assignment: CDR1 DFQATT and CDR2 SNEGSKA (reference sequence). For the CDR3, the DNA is TGCAGTGCTCCCCACCGAGGGCCGTCCTACGAGCAGTACTTC. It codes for CSAPHRGPSYEQYF.

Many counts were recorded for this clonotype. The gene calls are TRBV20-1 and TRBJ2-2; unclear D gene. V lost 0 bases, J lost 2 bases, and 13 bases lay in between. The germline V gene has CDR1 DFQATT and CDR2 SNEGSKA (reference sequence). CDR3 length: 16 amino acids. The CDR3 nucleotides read TGCAGTGCTAGAGATAGGGCCAGCACTAACACCGGGGAGCTGTTTTTT. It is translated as CSARDRASTNTGELFF.

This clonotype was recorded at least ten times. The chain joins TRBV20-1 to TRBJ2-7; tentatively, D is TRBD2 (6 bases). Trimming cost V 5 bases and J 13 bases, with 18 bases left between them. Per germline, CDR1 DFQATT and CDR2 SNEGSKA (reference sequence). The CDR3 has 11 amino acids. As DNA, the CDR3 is TGCAGTGCTGAACTAGCCCCGGGGATCTACTTC. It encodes CSAELAPGIYF.

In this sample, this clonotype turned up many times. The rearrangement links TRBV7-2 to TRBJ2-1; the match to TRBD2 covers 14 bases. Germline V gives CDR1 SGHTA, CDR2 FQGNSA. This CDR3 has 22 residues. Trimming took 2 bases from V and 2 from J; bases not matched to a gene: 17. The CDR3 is CASSLPGTSGRPHGPPYNEQFF. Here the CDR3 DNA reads TGTGCCAGCAGCTTACCCGGGACTAGCGGGAGACCACACGGGCCCCCCTACAATGAGCAGTTCTTC.

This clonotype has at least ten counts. In nucleotides, the CDR3 is TGCAGTGCAAAACAGGGGATTGGCACAGATACGCAGTATTTT. Residues: CSAKQGIGTDTQYF. J is TRBJ2-3 and V is TRBV20-1; 7 positions agree with TRBD1. V shed 6 bases and J 1 base; nucleotides not matched to a gene: 7. The CDR3 contains 14 residues. Per the germline V gene, CDR1 is DFQATT and CDR2 is SNEGSKA (reference sequence).

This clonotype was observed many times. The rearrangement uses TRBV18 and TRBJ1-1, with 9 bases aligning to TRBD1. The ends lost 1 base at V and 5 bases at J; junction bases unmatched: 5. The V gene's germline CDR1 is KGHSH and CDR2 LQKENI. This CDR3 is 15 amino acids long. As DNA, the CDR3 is TGTGCCAGCTCACCACGACAGGGGGATCATACTGAAGCTTTCTTT. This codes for CASSPRQGDHTEAFF. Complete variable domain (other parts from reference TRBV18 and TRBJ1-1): NAGVMQNPRHLVRRRGQEARLRCSPMKGHSHVYWYRQLPEEGLKFMVYLQKENIIDESGMPKERFSAEFPKEGPSILRIQQVVRGDSAAYFCASSPRQGDHTEAFFGQGTRLTVV.

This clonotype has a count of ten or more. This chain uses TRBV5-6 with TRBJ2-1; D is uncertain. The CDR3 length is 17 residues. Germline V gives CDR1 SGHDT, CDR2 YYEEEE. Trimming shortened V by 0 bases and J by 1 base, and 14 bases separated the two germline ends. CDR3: CASSLVKVLGSYNEQFF. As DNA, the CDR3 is TGTGCCAGCAGCTTGGTTAAAGTCCTGGGGTCCTACAATGAGCAGTTCTTC.

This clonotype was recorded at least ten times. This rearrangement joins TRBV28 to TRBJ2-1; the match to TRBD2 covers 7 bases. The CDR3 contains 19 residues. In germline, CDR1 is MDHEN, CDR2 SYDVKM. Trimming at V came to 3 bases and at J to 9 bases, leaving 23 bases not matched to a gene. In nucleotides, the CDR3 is TGTGCCAGCAGTTTGGGACGGCGAGGGGTCGAGGGAGGGCCTGGTGAGCAGTTCTTC. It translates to CASSLGRRGVEGGPGEQFF. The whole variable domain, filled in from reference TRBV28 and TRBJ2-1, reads DVKVTQSSRYLVKRTGEKVFLECVQDMDHENMFWYRQDPGLGLRLIYFSYDVKMKEKGDIPEGYSVSREKKERFSLILESASTNQTSMYLCASSLGRRGVEGGPGEQFFGPGTRLTVL.

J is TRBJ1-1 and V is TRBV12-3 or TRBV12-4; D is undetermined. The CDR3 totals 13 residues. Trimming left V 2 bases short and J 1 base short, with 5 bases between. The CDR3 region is CASSLSWNTEAFF. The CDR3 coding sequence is TGTGCCAGCAGTTTATCATGGAACACTGAAGCTTTCTTT.

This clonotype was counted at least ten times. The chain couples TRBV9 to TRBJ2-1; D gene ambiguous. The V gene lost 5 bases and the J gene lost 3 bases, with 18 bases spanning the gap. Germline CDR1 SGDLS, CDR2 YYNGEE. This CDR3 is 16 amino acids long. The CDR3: CASSGVPAKYYNEQFF. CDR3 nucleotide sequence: TGTGCCAGCAGTGGGGTCCCTGCGAAATACTACAATGAGCAGTTCTTC.

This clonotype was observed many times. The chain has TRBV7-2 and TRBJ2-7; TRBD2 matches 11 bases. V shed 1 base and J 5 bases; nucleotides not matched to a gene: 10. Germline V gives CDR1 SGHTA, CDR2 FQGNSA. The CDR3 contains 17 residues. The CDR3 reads CASSLGLAGTLGDEQYF. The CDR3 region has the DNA TGTGCCAGCAGCTTAGGACTAGCGGGGACCCTGGGGGACGAGCAGTACTTC. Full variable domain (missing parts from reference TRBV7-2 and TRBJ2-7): GAGVSQSPSNKVTEKGKDVELRCDPISGHTALYWYRQSLGQGLEFLIYFQGNSAPDKSGLPSDRFSAERTGGSVSTLTIQRTQQEDSAVYLCASSLGLAGTLGDEQYFGPGTRLTVT.

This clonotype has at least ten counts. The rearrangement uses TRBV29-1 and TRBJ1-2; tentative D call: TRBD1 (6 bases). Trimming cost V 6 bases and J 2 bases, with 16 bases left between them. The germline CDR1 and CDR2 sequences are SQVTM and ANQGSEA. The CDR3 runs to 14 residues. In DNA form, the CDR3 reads TGCAGCGTGGGCCCGGGACACCAAAACTATGGCTACACCTTC. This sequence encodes CSVGPGHQNYGYTF. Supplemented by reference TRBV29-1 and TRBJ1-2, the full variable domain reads SAVISQKPSRDICQRGTSLTIQCQVDSQVTMMFWYRQQPGQSLTLIATANQGSEATYESGFVIDKFPISRPNLTFSTLTVSNMSPEDSSIYLCSVGPGHQNYGYTFGSGTRLTVV.

In nucleotides, the CDR3 is TGTGCCAGCAGCAGGATCTCTGGGGCCAACGTCCTGACTTTC. Encoded protein: CASSRISGANVLTF. The genes are TRBV2 and TRBJ2-6; no reliable D call. Trimming removed 6 bases at V and 0 bases at J, with 6 bases between. The CDR3 has 14 amino acids. Germline V gene lookup returns CDR1 SNHLY and CDR2 FYNNEI.

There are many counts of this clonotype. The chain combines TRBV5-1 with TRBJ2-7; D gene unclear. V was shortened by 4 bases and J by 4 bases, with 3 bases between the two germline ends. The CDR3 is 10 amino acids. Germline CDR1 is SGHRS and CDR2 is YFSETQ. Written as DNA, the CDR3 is TGCGCCAGCAGCAAGTACGAGCAGTACTTC. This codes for CASSKYEQYF. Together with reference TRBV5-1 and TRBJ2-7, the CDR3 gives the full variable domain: KAGVTQTPRYLIKTRGQQVTLSCSPISGHRSVSWYQQTPGQGLQFLFEYFSETQRNKGNFPGRFSGRQFSNSRSEMNVSTLELGDSALYLCASSKYEQYFGPGTRLTVT.

The CDR3 region is CASSQGQSQNTEAFF. CDR3 nucleotides: TGTGCCAGCAGCCAAGGACAGTCCCAGAACACTGAAGCTTTCTTT. This sequence joins TRBV5-4 and TRBJ1-1; D possibly corresponds to TRBD1 (6 bases). V was cut by 4 bases and J by 1 base, with 14 bases left in between. Germline V lookup: CDR1 SGHNT, CDR2 YYREEE (reference sequence). CDR3 size: 15 residues.

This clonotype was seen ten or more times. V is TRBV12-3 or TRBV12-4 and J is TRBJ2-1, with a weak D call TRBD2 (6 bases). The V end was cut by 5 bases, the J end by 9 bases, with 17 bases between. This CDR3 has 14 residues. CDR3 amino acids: CASSPTTLASEQFF. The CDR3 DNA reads TGTGCCAGCAGTCCAACAACTCTAGCGAGTGAGCAGTTCTTC.

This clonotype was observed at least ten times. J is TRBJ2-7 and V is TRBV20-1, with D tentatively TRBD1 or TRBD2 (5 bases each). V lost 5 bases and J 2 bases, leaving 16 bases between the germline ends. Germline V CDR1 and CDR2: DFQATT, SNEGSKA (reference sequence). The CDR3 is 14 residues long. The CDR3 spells CSAVPGPRPYEQYF. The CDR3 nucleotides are TGCAGTGCTGTACCGGGGCCAAGACCCTACGAGCAGTACTTC.

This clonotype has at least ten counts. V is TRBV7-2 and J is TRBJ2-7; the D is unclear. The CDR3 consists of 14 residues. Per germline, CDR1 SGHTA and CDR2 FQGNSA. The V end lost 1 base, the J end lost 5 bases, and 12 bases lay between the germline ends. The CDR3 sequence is CASSLGPLIDEQYF. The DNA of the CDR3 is TGTGCCAGCAGCTTAGGTCCTCTTATCGACGAGCAGTACTTC.

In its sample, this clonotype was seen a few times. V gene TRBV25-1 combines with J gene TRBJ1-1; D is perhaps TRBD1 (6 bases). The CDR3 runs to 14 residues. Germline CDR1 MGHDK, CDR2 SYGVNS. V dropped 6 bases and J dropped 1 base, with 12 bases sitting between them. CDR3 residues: CASSMGQKNTEAFF. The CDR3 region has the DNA TGTGCCAGCAGCATGGGACAAAAGAACACTGAAGCTTTCTTT.

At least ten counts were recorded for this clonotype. CDR3 sequence: CASSLIGTAAQETQYF. DNA of the CDR3: TGTGCCAGCAGTTTAATCGGGACAGCAGCCCAAGAGACCCAGTACTTC. The rearrangement links TRBV12-3 or TRBV12-4 to TRBJ2-5; 7 bases fit TRBD1. V shed 2 bases, J shed 1 base, and the junction held 7 bases outside the gene matches. The CDR3 runs to 16 residues.